Sequencing of this TCR beta chain was carried out in a study of T cells after yellow fever vaccination. Making TCR cDNA involved 5'RACE template switching, which added UMIs and a universal primer site. TCRdb recomputed calls from the 5' RACE reads with MiXCR, one row per CDR3 protein. The sample has about 340,000 distinct CDR3 sequences; almost 4% are singletons. From germline, CDR1 is SGHRS and CDR2 YFSETQ. The V and J ends lost 4 bases and 5 bases respectively, with 15 bases between them. The CDR3 consists of 14 residues. This TCR was sampled from a man between 18 and 35 years old who received the YFV17D yellow fever vaccine. V usage is TRBV5-1 and J usage is TRBJ2-5; possibly TRBD1 for D (6 bases). Sequences were derived from PBMCs, sampled 5 days after the yellow fever booster vaccination. CDR3 in DNA: TGCGCCAGCAGCAACCCGACAGGATCCGAGACCCAGTACTTC. Protein: CASSNPTGSETQYF.